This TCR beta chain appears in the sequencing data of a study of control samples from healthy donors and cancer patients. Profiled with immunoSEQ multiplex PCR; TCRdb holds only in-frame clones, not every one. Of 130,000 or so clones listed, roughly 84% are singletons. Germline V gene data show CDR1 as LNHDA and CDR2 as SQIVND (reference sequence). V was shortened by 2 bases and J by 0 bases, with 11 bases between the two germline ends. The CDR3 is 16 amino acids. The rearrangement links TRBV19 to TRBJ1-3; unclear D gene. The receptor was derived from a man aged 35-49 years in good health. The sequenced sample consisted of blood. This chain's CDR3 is CASSISVSDSGNTIYF. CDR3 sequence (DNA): TGTGCCAGTAGTATAAGTGTGTCGGACTCTGGAAACACCATATATTTT. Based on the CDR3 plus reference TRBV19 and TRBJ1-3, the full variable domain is DGGITQSPKYLFRKEGQNVTLSCEQNLNHDAMYWYRQDPGQGLRLIYYSQIVNDFQKGDIAEGYSVSREKKESFPLTVTSAQKNPTAFYLCASSISVSDSGNTIYFGEGSWLTVV.